Listed here are 17 T cell receptor beta chains from one sample, sequenced in a study of blood T cell repertoires in COVID-19 (TCRdb year 2020). The library was built by means of the immunoSEQ multiplex PCR assay. In TCRdb, the immuneACCESS table is reduced to in-frame sequences with V and J assigned. These tables do not hold every clone; where another copy was compared, an unresolved V gene accounts for under half, and the others remain unexplained. This sample is represented by 130,000 or so clones; roughly 72% of them were singletons. Clones ranked in the top ten supply about 10% of the sample. What was sequenced was peripheral blood. The receptors originated from a human donor in a cohort sampled during active COVID-19.

The chain combines TRBV6-1 with TRBJ1-2, with a possible D match to TRBD1 (5 bases). The length of the CDR3 is 12 residues. V was shortened by 2 bases and J by 4 bases, with 5 bases between the two germline ends. Germline CDR1 is MNHNS and CDR2 is SASEGT. In DNA form, the CDR3 reads TGTGCCAGCAGTGAAAGGGGCTATGGCTACACCTTC. Translating gives CASSERGYGYTF.

This chain connects TRBV5-6 to TRBJ1-1; possible D gene TRBD1, 5 bases. Germline values: CDR1 SGHDT, CDR2 YYEEEE. Trimming cost V 0 bases and J 11 bases, with 11 bases left between them. This CDR3 has 12 residues. For the CDR3, the DNA is TGTGCCAGCAGCTTGGGGCAGGGTGTCGCTTTCTTT. Amino acid sequence: CASSLGQGVAFF.

This chain connects TRBV6-5 to TRBJ1-2; 8 bases fit TRBD1. CDR1 is MNHEY and CDR2 is SVGAGI in the germline V gene. Trimming removed 5 bases from V and 6 bases from J; junction bases left unmatched: 5. The CDR3 spans 13 residues. CDR3 DNA sequence: TGTGCCAGCAGTCAGACAGGGGTAGATGGCTACACCTTC. As protein: CASSQTGVDGYTF.

The chain carries TRBV11-2 and TRBJ2-7, with TRBD2 identical over 7 bases. V shed 2 bases and J 6 bases; nucleotides not matched to a gene: 7. The CDR3 sequence is 14 residues long. Germline CDR1 and CDR2: SGHAT and FQNNGV. DNA of the CDR3: TGTGCCAGCAGCTTACCACCGGGGGGACGCGAGCAGTACTTC. Translated, it gives CASSLPPGGREQYF. The full variable domain, with the rest looked up from reference TRBV11-2 and TRBJ2-7, is EAGVAQSPRYKIIEKRQSVAFWCNPISGHATLYWYQQILGQGPKLLIQFQNNGVVDDSQLPKDRFSAERLKGVDSTLKIQPAKLEDSAVYLCASSLPPGGREQYFGPGTRLTVT.

This clone was counted a few times. V usage is TRBV3-1 (or the pseudogene TRBV3-2) and J usage is TRBJ2-1, with TRBD1 matching over 9 bases. Germline V lookup: CDR1 LGHDT, CDR2 YNNKEL (reference sequence). V trimming: 3 bases; J trimming: 9 bases; junction bases outside the gene matches: 6. This CDR3 is 14 amino acids long. The CDR3 is CASSQVTGGGEQFF. The CDR3 DNA sequence: TGTGCCAGCAGCCAGGTGACAGGGGGGGGTGAGCAGTTCTTC.

The rearrangement links TRBV7-8 to TRBJ1-5; D is undetermined. The CDR3 runs 16 residues. The V gene's germline CDR1 is SGHVS and CDR2 FQNEAQ. V shed 5 bases and J shed 2 bases, with 16 bases lying between them. The CDR3 reads CASSPSPGRGNQPQHF. The DNA of the CDR3 is TGTGCCAGCAGCCCCAGCCCGGGGAGGGGCAATCAGCCCCAGCATTTT.

The chain uses TRBV12-3 or TRBV12-4 and TRBJ1-1, with D tentatively TRBD1 (5 bases). V was shortened by 6 bases and J by 8 bases, with 10 bases between the two germline ends. The CDR3 is made up of 11 amino acids. The CDR3, as DNA: TGTGCCAGCAGCCTGGGGGGGGAAGCTTTCTTT. This codes for CASSLGGEAFF.

This chain connects TRBV5-1 to TRBJ1-4; 7 bases line up with TRBD1. This CDR3 has 13 residues. CDR1 is SGHRS, CDR2 YFSETQ, per germline. Trimming removed 9 bases from V and 6 bases from J; junction bases left unmatched: 8. The CDR3 DNA sequence: TGCGCCACCTCGACAGGGTTCGATGAAAAACTGTTTTTT. It encodes CATSTGFDEKLFF.

The rearrangement uses TRBV5-1 and TRBJ1-2; D gene ambiguous. The length of the CDR3 is 14 residues. Germline V gene lookup returns CDR1 SGHRS and CDR2 YFSETQ. The ends were cut back, 0 bases at V and 4 bases at J, with 10 bases in the middle. The CDR3, as DNA: TGCGCCAGCAGCTTGGGGAGTTCGGGCTATGGCTACACCTTC. This gives the protein CASSLGSSGYGYTF. The full variable domain, its missing parts supplied by reference TRBV5-1 and TRBJ1-2, is KAGVTQTPRYLIKTRGQQVTLSCSPISGHRSVSWYQQTPGQGLQFLFEYFSETQRNKGNFPGRFSGRQFSNSRSEMNVSTLELGDSALYLCASSLGSSGYGYTFGSGTRLTVV.

The chain carries TRBV28 and TRBJ1-4; D unclear. Germline loops: CDR1 MDHEN, CDR2 SYDVKM. The CDR3 has 14 amino acids. V dropped 8 bases and J dropped 8 bases, with 18 bases sitting between them. The CDR3 DNA follows: TGTGCCAGCTCCCCACAGCGGCTTTTAGAAAAACTGTTTTTT. It encodes CASSPQRLLEKLFF.

The chain recombines TRBV7-9 with TRBJ1-6; perhaps TRBD1 as D (6 bases). The ends were cut back, 4 bases at V and 6 bases at J, with 16 bases in the middle. Germline V gives CDR1 SEHNR, CDR2 FQNEAQ (reference sequence). The CDR3 has 16 amino acids. The CDR3 bases are TGTGCCAGCAGCTCGGAGATGGGGGCCCGTAATTCACCCCTCCACTTT. Protein: CASSSEMGARNSPLHF.

V usage is TRBV18 and J usage is TRBJ2-4, with 8 positions matching TRBD1. V lost 4 bases and J lost 1; bases outside the gene matches: 6. Germline values: CDR1 KGHSH, CDR2 LQKENI. CDR3 length: 16 amino acids. CDR3 bases: TGTGCCAGCTCACATCGGACAGGGTCGGCCAAAAACATTCAGTACTTC. This sequence encodes CASSHRTGSAKNIQYF.

V is TRBV5-4 and J is TRBJ1-2, with 7 bases identical to TRBD1. The CDR3 contains 13 residues. The V segment lost 4 bases and the J segment 8 bases; nucleotides outside the gene matches: 8. The germline V gene encodes CDR1 SGHNT and CDR2 YYREEE (reference sequence). The CDR3 reads CASSRQGVGGYTF. The CDR3 DNA sequence: TGTGCCAGCAGCCGACAGGGAGTGGGAGGCTACACCTTC.

The chain has TRBV28 and TRBJ2-7, with 12 nucleotides matching TRBD1. V was pared by 3 bases and J by 7 bases, with 16 bases of the junction left unmatched. The CDR3 runs 18 residues. The V gene's germline CDR1 is MDHEN and CDR2 SYDVKM. CDR3 loop: CASSLPALGTGGAGEQYF. In nucleotides, the CDR3 is TGTGCCAGCAGTTTGCCGGCGCTAGGGACAGGGGGCGCCGGGGAGCAGTACTTC. Full variable domain (remainder filled in from reference TRBV28 and TRBJ2-7): DVKVTQSSRYLVKRTGEKVFLECVQDMDHENMFWYRQDPGLGLRLIYFSYDVKMKEKGDIPEGYSVSREKKERFSLILESASTNQTSMYLCASSLPALGTGGAGEQYFGPGTRLTVT.

The V call is TRBV30, the J call TRBJ2-1; 7 bases align to TRBD1. The CDR3 covers 13 residues. The germline gives CDR1 GTSNPN, CDR2 SVGIG (reference sequence). V lost 1 base to trimming and J lost 4 bases; unmatched junction nucleotides: 1. The CDR3 protein is CAWSGTGYNEQFF. In DNA form, the CDR3 reads TGTGCCTGGAGTGGGACAGGATACAATGAGCAGTTCTTC.

The J gene is TRBJ2-6, the V gene TRBV11-2, with D possibly matching TRBD1 (6 bases). CDR1 is SGHAT, CDR2 FQNNGV, per germline. The ends were cut back, 5 bases at V and 0 bases at J, with 17 bases in the middle. The CDR3 length is 18 residues. The CDR3 coding sequence is TGTGCCAGCAGCATCCACTGGACAGCTCCCTCTGGGGCCAACGTCCTGACTTTC. Amino acid sequence: CASSIHWTAPSGANVLTF.

This chain connects TRBV16 to TRBJ1-2; D is perhaps TRBD1 (6 bases). The CDR3 covers 15 residues. The V and J ends lost 4 bases and 5 bases respectively, with 17 bases between them. Germline CDR1 is KGHSY and CDR2 is FQNENV. The CDR3 region is CASSRQIQGGYGYTF. For the CDR3, the DNA is TGTGCCAGCAGCCGGCAAATACAGGGTGGATATGGCTACACCTTC.